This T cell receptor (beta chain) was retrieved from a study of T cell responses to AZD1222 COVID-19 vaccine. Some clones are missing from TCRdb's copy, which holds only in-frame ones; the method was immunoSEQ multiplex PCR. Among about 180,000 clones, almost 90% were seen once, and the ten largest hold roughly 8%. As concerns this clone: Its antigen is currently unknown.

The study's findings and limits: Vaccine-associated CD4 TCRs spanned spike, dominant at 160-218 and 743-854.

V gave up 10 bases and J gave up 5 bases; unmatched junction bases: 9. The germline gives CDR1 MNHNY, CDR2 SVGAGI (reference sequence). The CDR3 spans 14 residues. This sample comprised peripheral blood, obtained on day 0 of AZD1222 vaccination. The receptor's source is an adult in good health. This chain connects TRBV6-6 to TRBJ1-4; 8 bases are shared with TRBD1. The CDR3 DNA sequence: TGTGCCACAGGACAGGGAAGGGGAAATGAAAAACTGTTTTTT. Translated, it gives CATGQGRGNEKLFF.